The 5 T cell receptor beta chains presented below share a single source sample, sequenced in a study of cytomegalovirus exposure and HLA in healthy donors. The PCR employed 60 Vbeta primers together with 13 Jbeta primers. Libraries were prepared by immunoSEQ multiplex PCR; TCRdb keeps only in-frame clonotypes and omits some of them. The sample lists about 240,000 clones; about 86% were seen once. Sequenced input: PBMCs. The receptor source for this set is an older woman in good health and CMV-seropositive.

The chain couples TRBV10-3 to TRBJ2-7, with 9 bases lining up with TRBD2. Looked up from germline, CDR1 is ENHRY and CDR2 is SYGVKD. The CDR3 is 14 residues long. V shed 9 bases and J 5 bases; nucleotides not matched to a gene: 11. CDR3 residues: CAIKREAPGDEQYF. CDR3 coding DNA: TGTGCCATTAAGCGGGAGGCCCCTGGGGACGAGCAGTACTTC.

CDR3 loop: CASSGPDRDQPQHF. Here the CDR3 DNA reads TGTGCCAGCAGCGGACCGGACAGGGATCAGCCCCAGCATTTT. The V gene is TRBV2, the J gene TRBJ1-5; TRBD1 agrees at 8 bases. The V and J ends lost 6 bases and 5 bases, in that order; junction bases with no gene match: 6. This CDR3 has 14 amino acids. Germline CDR1 is SNHLY and CDR2 is FYNNEI.

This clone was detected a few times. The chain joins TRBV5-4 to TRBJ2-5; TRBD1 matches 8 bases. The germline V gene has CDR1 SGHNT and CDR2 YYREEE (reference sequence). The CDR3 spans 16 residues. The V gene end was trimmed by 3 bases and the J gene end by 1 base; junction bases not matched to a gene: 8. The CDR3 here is CASSSQGANLQETQYF. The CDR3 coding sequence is TGTGCCAGCAGCTCTCAGGGGGCGAATCTCCAAGAGACCCAGTACTTC.

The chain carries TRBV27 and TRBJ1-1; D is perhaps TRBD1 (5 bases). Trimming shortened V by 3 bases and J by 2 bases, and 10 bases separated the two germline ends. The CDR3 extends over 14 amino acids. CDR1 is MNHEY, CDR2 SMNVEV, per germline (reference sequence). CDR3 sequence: CASSFLQGNTEAFF. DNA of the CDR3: TGTGCCAGCAGTTTCCTTCAGGGTAACACTGAAGCTTTCTTT.

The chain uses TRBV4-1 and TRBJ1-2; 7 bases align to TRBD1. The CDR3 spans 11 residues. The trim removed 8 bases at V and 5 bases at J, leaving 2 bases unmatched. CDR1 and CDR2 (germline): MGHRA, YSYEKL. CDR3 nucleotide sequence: TGCGCCAGCGGCAGGGGGTATGGCTACACCTTC. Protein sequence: CASGRGYGYTF.